The 20 T cell receptor beta chains listed next were all sequenced from one sample in a study of T-cell reconstitution after alpha-beta-depleted transplantation in children. Preparation of the TCRbeta library used unique molecular identifiers. TCRdb recomputed calls from the PCR reads with MiXCR, one row per CDR3 protein. The sample contains approximately 800,000 distinct CDR3 sequences, 15% to 20% of which appear only once. This sample comprised PBMCs, mostly from graft donor cells, obtained 360 days after TCRalphabeta/CD19-depleted stem cell transplant. The receptors come from a male patient between 10 and 17 years old who had a stem cell transplant for acute lymphoblastic leukemia, so the T cells may come from the graft donor.

This clonotype was seen more than once but under ten times. This rearrangement joins TRBV4-1 to TRBJ1-3; D remains ambiguous. The CDR3 has 14 residues. Deletions cut 4 bases from V and 7 bases from J, with 14 bases between. CDR1 and CDR2 (germline): MGHRA, YSYEKL. This chain's CDR3 is CASSPLGYPNTIYF. The CDR3 DNA reads as TGCGCCAGCAGCCCCCTGGGGTACCCGAACACCATATATTTT.

The J gene is TRBJ1-2, the V gene TRBV29-1; TRBD1 is a possible D gene (6 bases). This CDR3 is built from 13 residues. V lost 7 bases and J lost 1, with 13 bases in between. Germline V gives CDR1 SQVTM, CDR2 ANQGSEA. The CDR3 sequence is CSGRDTINYGYTF. The CDR3 bases are TGCAGCGGACGGGACACCATTAACTATGGCTACACCTTC.

The chain has TRBV19 and TRBJ2-1; tentative D call: TRBD2 (5 bases). V dropped 6 bases and J dropped 1 base, with 16 bases sitting between them. Germline V CDR1 and CDR2: LNHDA, SQIVND (reference sequence). The CDR3 contains 16 residues. CDR3 loop: CASSPPLGLSYNEQFF. In DNA form, the CDR3 reads TGTGCCAGTAGCCCCCCACTAGGCCTGTCCTACAATGAGCAGTTCTTC.

With respect to this clonotype: One junction end does not reproduce the germline sequence, and a read error may be involved. The genes are TRBV20-1 and TRBJ2-1; D not resolved. This CDR3 has 15 residues. Per the germline V gene, CDR1 is DFQATT and CDR2 is SNEGSKA (reference sequence). The CDR3 nucleotides are TGCTGTGCTAGTCTTCCGGGCGGCCCCTACAATGAGCAGTTCTTC. This translates into CCASLPGGPYNEQFF.

The chain has TRBV20-1 and TRBJ2-3; D remains unclear. Germline values: CDR1 DFQATT, CDR2 SNEGSKA (reference sequence). V gave up 6 bases and J gave up 5 bases, with 9 bases separating them. CDR3 length: 11 amino acids. Here the CDR3 DNA reads TGCAGTGCGCCCTGGGGAGATACGCAGTATTTT. Residues: CSAPWGDTQYF.

This clonotype turned up a few times. V gene TRBV7-9 combines with J gene TRBJ2-7; a possible D gene is TRBD2 (6 bases). Looked up from germline, CDR1 is SEHNR and CDR2 is FQNEAQ (reference sequence). The V and J ends lost 1 base and 1 base respectively, with 14 bases between them. This CDR3 region has 16 residues. The CDR3 DNA sequence: TGTGCCAGCAGCTTAGTGATTGGGACTGCTTCCTACGAGCAGTACTTC. It translates to CASSLVIGTASYEQYF.

This sequence joins TRBV12-3 or TRBV12-4 and TRBJ1-2, with no clear D. This CDR3 has 14 amino acids. V was trimmed by 0 bases and J by 4 bases, leaving 9 bases between them. Written as DNA, the CDR3 is TGTGCCAGCAGTTTAGCGAGAGTCTCCTATGGCTACACCTTC. Protein product: CASSLARVSYGYTF.

The chain uses TRBV19 and TRBJ1-1; D remains unclear. The V end was cut by 5 bases, the J end by 4 bases, with 14 bases between. This CDR3 spans 14 amino acids. Germline CDR1 is LNHDA and CDR2 is SQIVND (reference sequence). CDR3 sequence (DNA): TGTGCCAGTAGTGACCCCTCAATTTCCACTGAAGCTTTCTTT. Protein: CASSDPSISTEAFF.

This chain connects TRBV4-1 to TRBJ2-5; TRBD1 matches 9 bases. Germline-derived CDR1 and CDR2 are MGHRA and YSYEKL. After removal of 4 bases from V and 4 bases from J, the junction contained 7 bases not matched to a gene. CDR3 length: 15 amino acids. CDR3 nucleotide sequence: TGCGCCAGCAGCCCTGGGACAGGGAAAGGAGAGACCCAGTACTTC. It codes for CASSPGTGKGETQYF.

Many counts were recorded for this clonotype. The genes are TRBV12-3 or TRBV12-4 and TRBJ2-2; TRBD2 agrees at 8 bases. CDR3 size: 14 residues. Losses at the gene ends were 5 bases for V and 6 bases for J; bases not matched to a gene: 5. The CDR3 reads CASSLSGSAGELFF. The DNA for the CDR3 is TGTGCCAGCAGTCTGAGCGGGAGTGCCGGGGAGCTGTTTTTT.

The chain links TRBV27 to TRBJ2-3, with D possibly being TRBD2 (5 bases). This CDR3 comprises 13 residues. The ends were cut back, 5 bases at V and 10 bases at J, with 16 bases in the middle. CDR1 MNHEY and CDR2 SMNVEV come from the germline V gene (reference sequence). The CDR3 loop reads CASSIYEGWAQYF. Here the CDR3 DNA reads TGTGCCAGCAGTATTTACGAGGGTTGGGCGCAGTATTTT.

The chain carries TRBV20-1 and TRBJ1-4; 8 bases fit TRBD1. The ends lost 0 bases at V and 1 base at J; junction bases unmatched: 7. Germline CDR1 reads DFQATT; CDR2 reads SNEGSKA (reference sequence). There are 17 residues in the CDR3. Here the CDR3 reads CSARDYGRGRTNEKLFF. The CDR3 coding sequence is TGCAGTGCTAGAGATTACGGCAGGGGGCGAACTAATGAAAAACTGTTTTTT.

The rearrangement joins TRBV6-1 to TRBJ2-7, with 10 nucleotides matching TRBD1. The CDR3 contains 15 residues. Per germline, CDR1 MNHNS and CDR2 SASEGT. The V gene end was trimmed by 7 bases and the J gene end by 3 bases; junction bases not matched to a gene: 9. The CDR3: CASTPPRDRGYEQYF. In DNA form, the CDR3 reads TGTGCCAGCACCCCTCCCCGGGACAGGGGCTACGAGCAGTACTTC.

This chain links TRBV5-1 with TRBJ1-1, with a possible D match to TRBD1 (5 bases). This CDR3 region has 14 residues. The germline CDR1 and CDR2 sequences are SGHRS and YFSETQ. V lost 0 bases and J 12 bases, leaving 18 bases between the germline ends. The CDR3 coding sequence is TGCGCCAGCAGCTTGGGGGGACCCAGCTCCGATACTTTCTTT. It is translated as CASSLGGPSSDTFF. Based on the CDR3 plus reference TRBV5-1 and TRBJ1-1, the full variable domain is KAGVTQTPRYLIKTRGQQVTLSCSPISGHRSVSWYQQTPGQGLQFLFEYFSETQRNKGNFPGRFSGRQFSNSRSEMNVSTLELGDSALYLCASSLGGPSSDTFFGQGTRLTVV.

To note about this clonotype: The junction differs from germline at one of its ends, possibly a read error. The CDR3 spells CASSHDPGLAAGTYEQHF. CDR3 in DNA: TGTGCCAGCAGCCACGACCCGGGACTAGCGGCGGGGACCTACGAGCAGCACTTC. The chain employs TRBV4-2 and TRBJ2-7, with 11 bases matching TRBD2. In germline, CDR1 is LGHNA, CDR2 YNFKEQ. This CDR3 contains 18 residues.

This clonotype was picked up many times. CDR3 in DNA: TGTGCCAGCAGTAAAGCGGGGAGGGTTCTCTACGAGCAGTACTTC. It specifies CASSKAGRVLYEQYF. The rearrangement links TRBV12-3 or TRBV12-4 to TRBJ2-7; 7 bases are a match to TRBD2. Germline trimming cut 5 bases from V and 3 bases from J; bases unmatched to any gene: 10. The CDR3 extends over 15 amino acids.

This chain connects TRBV20-1 to TRBJ2-2; TRBD1 agrees at 10 bases. The ends lost 2 bases at V and 0 bases at J; junction bases unmatched: 6. In germline, CDR1 is DFQATT, CDR2 SNEGSKA (reference sequence). The CDR3 totals 17 residues. The DNA for the CDR3 is TGCAGTGCTAGAACCCCGGGACAGGGGTCGAACACCGGGGAGCTGTTTTTT. Translated: CSARTPGQGSNTGELFF.

Note on this clonotype: The junction departs from germline at one end; a sequencing error may be responsible. The chain joins TRBV10-1 to TRBJ2-7, with TRBD2 matching 9 bases. The CDR3 has 13 residues. Germline assignment: CDR1 WNHNN and CDR2 SYGVQD (reference sequence). The CDR3 coding sequence is TGCGCCAGCAAGTTGCTAGCGGGACACGAGCAGCACTTC. It specifies CASKLLAGHEQHF.

This clonotype was recorded a few times. The chain recombines TRBV9 with TRBJ2-1; 7 bases are shared with TRBD1. Germline CDR1 reads SGDLS; CDR2 reads YYNGEE. The CDR3 spans 15 residues. The V and J ends lost 0 bases and 6 bases, in that order; junction bases with no gene match: 6. CDR3 sequence reads: CASSVEGGRANEQFF. CDR3 in DNA: TGTGCCAGCAGCGTAGAAGGGGGCCGGGCCAATGAGCAGTTCTTC.

This clonotype appeared a few times. The chain employs TRBV9 and TRBJ2-2; D may be TRBD1 (5 bases). The V end lost 2 bases, the J end lost 4 bases, and 12 bases lay between the germline ends. This CDR3 has 15 residues. From germline, CDR1 is SGDLS and CDR2 YYNGEE. The CDR3 sequence: CASSVLEGVTGELFF. CDR3 nucleotide sequence: TGTGCCAGCAGCGTCTTGGAAGGGGTCACCGGGGAGCTGTTTTTT.